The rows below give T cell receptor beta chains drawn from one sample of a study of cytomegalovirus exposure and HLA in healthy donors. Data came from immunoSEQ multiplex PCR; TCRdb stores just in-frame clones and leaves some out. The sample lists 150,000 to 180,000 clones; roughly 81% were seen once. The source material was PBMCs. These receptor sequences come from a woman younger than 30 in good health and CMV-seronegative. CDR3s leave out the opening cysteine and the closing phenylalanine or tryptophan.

CDR3: ASSLDWVQETQY
V: TRBV13

CDR3: ATSRDERGGRYGYT
V: TRBV15

CDR3: ASSSIMSSGANVLT
V: TRBV5-4

CDR3: ASSHQGRGNTEAF
V: TRBV4-1

CDR3: ASSGTGDQGYT
V: TRBV28

CDR3: ASSPSGTGLLYYSPLH
V: TRBV5-6

CDR3: ASSLSGLHQETQY
V: TRBV28

CDR3: AWSDPRTSRTGELF
V: TRBV30

CDR3: ASQTGQGRQPQH
V: TRBV7-2

CDR3: ASSQDYESLSTDTQY
V: TRBV14

CDR3: ASSLAAAGGQNEQF
V: TRBV7-2

CDR3: ASSQEMAHRQY
V: TRBV4-3

CDR3: ASSLNPLAGGYEQY
V: TRBV27

CDR3: ASSPTGLAGETQY
V: TRBV5-1

CDR3: ASSYSSSLGGYT
V: TRBV6-5

CDR3: ASSLAPGQGEQY
V: TRBV7-2

CDR3: ASSQAGHYEQY
V: TRBV4-2

CDR3: ASSYSQLVHEQF
V: TRBV6-8

CDR3: ASSEVQRRDTQY
V: TRBV2

CDR3: ASSLGQVGFGVAHDEQF
V: TRBV28

CDR3: ASASTGLSYNEQF
V: TRBV12-5

CDR3: ASSLAPLAGGPEKLF
V: TRBV11-2

CDR3: ASSQDSPVVGPDTQY
V: TRBV4-2

CDR3: ASSFGQGAISNQPQH
V: TRBV27

CDR3: SVEDGDSRTYEQY
V: TRBV29-1

CDR3: ASSVTGGLAVGEQY
V: TRBV9

CDR3: ASSVGGSGGEETQY
V: TRBV9

CDR3: SVDTAYNYEQY
V: TRBV29-1

CDR3: ASSPPTGILSGNTIY
V: TRBV28

CDR3: ASSQERGVLNYGYT
V: TRBV4-2

CDR3: ATSPFPNSIYGYT
V: TRBV15

CDR3: ASSLGAGEQF
V: TRBV7-9

CDR3: ATSRDYAVRGKF
V: TRBV15

CDR3: ASSPGNAGGPDTQY
V: TRBV4-3

CDR3: ASSPRGGLPLYEQY
V: TRBV28

CDR3: ASSHDRSYNEQF
V: TRBV4-2

CDR3: ASTNPQGGEETQY
V: TRBV5-1

CDR3: AISGDSGNSYNEQF
V: TRBV10-3

CDR3: ASKQDRAAYEQY
V: TRBV19

CDR3: ASTPGVAGAGEQF
V: TRBV5-5

CDR3: ASSLLAGNQETQY
V: TRBV27

CDR3: ASSPQGVGEQY
V: TRBV7-3

CDR3: ASSPAGGHNEQF
V: TRBV7-3

CDR3: ASSIEGGVTYEQY
V: TRBV7-9

CDR3: ASSLSGSLGEQY
V: TRBV5-4

CDR3: ASSVFRTTDTQY
V: TRBV2

CDR3: ASSQYGWAGNEQY
V: TRBV28

CDR3: ASSLMLLVGGGAGDTQY
V: TRBV7-2

CDR3: ASSLGGHRNNEQF
V: TRBV7-6

CDR3: ASSVQGTGVGGNTIY
V: TRBV5-1

CDR3: ASSPRRQENTEAF
V: TRBV11-2

CDR3: AILQGASSYEQY
V: TRBV6-4

CDR3: ASSPPGGAGNPREQY
V: TRBV11-3

CDR3: ASAPWESPGEQY
V: TRBV6-5